This T cell receptor beta chain originates from a study of T cells after yellow fever vaccination. Each CDR3 protein is one row after TCRdb ran MiXCR on the 5' RACE reads. This table has 250,000 or so distinct CDR3 sequences, about 3.9% appearing once. The clonotype originates from a man younger than 30 who received the YFV17D yellow fever vaccine. The sample here was PBMCs, taken 15 days after the yellow fever booster vaccination.

In DNA form, the CDR3 reads TGTGCCAGTAGTATAGACCCGCTCGGGACCAGCAATCAGCCCCAGCATTTT. This sequence encodes CASSIDPLGTSNQPQHF. The V and J genes are TRBV19 and TRBJ1-5, with a possible D match to TRBD1 (5 bases). The CDR3 spans 17 residues. Trimming removed 0 bases from V and 1 base from J, with 13 bases in between. Germline V gene lookup returns CDR1 LNHDA and CDR2 SQIVND (reference sequence).